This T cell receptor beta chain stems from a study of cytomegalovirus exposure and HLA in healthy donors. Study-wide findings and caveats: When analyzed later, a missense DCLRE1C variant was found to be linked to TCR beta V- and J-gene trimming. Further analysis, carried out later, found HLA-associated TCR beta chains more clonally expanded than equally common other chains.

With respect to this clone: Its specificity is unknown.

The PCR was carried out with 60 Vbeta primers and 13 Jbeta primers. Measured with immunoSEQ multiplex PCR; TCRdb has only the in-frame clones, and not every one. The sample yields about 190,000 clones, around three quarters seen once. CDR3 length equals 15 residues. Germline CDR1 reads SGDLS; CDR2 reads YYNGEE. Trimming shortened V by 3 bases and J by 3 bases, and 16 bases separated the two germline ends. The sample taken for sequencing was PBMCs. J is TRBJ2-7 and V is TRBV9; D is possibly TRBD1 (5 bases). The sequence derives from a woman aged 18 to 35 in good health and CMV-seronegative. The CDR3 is CASSASRQPYYEQYF. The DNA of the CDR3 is TGTGCCAGCAGCGCCAGCCGACAGCCTTACTACGAGCAGTACTTC.